These 14 T cell receptor beta chains originate from one sample sequenced in a study of immune cell composition in non-small cell lung cancer. Here immunoSEQ multiplex PCR was the method, and the copy in TCRdb shows in-frame clones only, minus some. Seen here are 3,000 or so clones, about 81% observed once, and the top ten hold approximately 9.9%. Separately, the same data were catalogued under a study of CD4 T cells in lung cancer.

Sequencing was done on a sample of lung tumor tissue. The receptors derive from a human donor with non-small cell lung cancer.

The rearrangement uses TRBV28 and TRBJ2-7; D gene uncertain. The CDR3 spans 15 residues. Trimming shortened V by 2 bases and J by 2 bases, and 13 bases separated the two germline ends. The germline V gene has CDR1 MDHEN and CDR2 SYDVKM. The CDR3 coding sequence is TGTGCCAGCAGTTTAATCCTTGGCACCACCTACGAGCAGTACTTC. It is translated as CASSLILGTTYEQYF.

The gene calls are TRBV6-1 and TRBJ1-2; D gene unclear. CDR3 length: 11 amino acids. Trimming took 3 bases from V and 7 from J, leaving 6 bases between them. In germline, CDR1 is MNHNS, CDR2 SASEGT. The CDR3 DNA sequence: TGTGCCAGCAGTGAGGAGGGTGGCTACACCTTC. It encodes CASSEEGGYTF.

Here the CDR3 reads CASSLPGWYGYTF. In DNA, the CDR3 is TGTGCCAGCAGCTTACCAGGGTGGTATGGCTACACCTTC. The chain carries TRBV7-2 and TRBJ1-2, with TRBD1 as a possible D gene (5 bases). Per the germline V gene, CDR1 is SGHTA and CDR2 is FQGNSA. V was pared by 2 bases and J by 5 bases, with 9 bases between. The CDR3 has 13 residues.

The J gene is TRBJ1-4, the V gene TRBV5-1; 7 bases agree with TRBD1. This CDR3 comprises 14 residues. In germline, CDR1 is SGHRS, CDR2 YFSETQ. The junction had 4 bases not matched to a gene; V was cut back by 3 bases and J by 5 bases. The CDR3 DNA sequence: TGCGCCAGCAGCTCGGGACAGCAGAATGAAAAACTGTTTTTT. Protein product: CASSSGQQNEKLFF. Full variable domain (remainder filled in from reference TRBV5-1 and TRBJ1-4): KAGVTQTPRYLIKTRGQQVTLSCSPISGHRSVSWYQQTPGQGLQFLFEYFSETQRNKGNFPGRFSGRQFSNSRSEMNVSTLELGDSALYLCASSSGQQNEKLFFGSGTQLSVL.

This rearrangement joins TRBV19 to TRBJ1-5, with a tentative D call TRBD1 (6 bases). Germline V CDR1 and CDR2: LNHDA, SQIVND (reference sequence). The CDR3 extends over 13 amino acids. CDR3 in DNA: TGTGCTGGGGGCAGGGGCGAGGATCAGCCCCAGCATTTT. Translation: CAGGRGEDQPQHF. Full variable domain (rest looked up from reference TRBV19 and TRBJ1-5): DGGITQSPKYLFRKEGQNVTLSCEQNLNHDAMYWYRQDPGQGLRLIYYSQIVNDFQKGDIAEGYSVSREKKESFPLTVTSAQKNPTAFYLCAGGRGEDQPQHFGDGTRLSIL.

CDR3 sequence reads: CAGTITEGINYGYTF. In DNA, the CDR3 is TGTGCCGGAACCATTACGGAGGGGATTAACTATGGCTACACCTTC. The chain uses TRBV6-1 and TRBJ1-2; D is perhaps TRBD1 (5 bases). Per the germline V gene, CDR1 is MNHNS and CDR2 is SASEGT. Trimming removed 11 bases from V and 1 base from J, with 20 bases in between. The CDR3 is 15 amino acids.

The chain recombines TRBV6-6 with TRBJ1-1; the D gene is possibly TRBD1 (5 bases). The germline gives CDR1 MNHNY, CDR2 SVGAGI (reference sequence). The CDR3 runs 16 residues. Trimming cost V 4 bases and J 3 bases, with 18 bases left between them. The CDR3 spells CASSSKGGTDDTEAFF. Written as DNA, the CDR3 is TGTGCCAGCAGTTCGAAAGGCGGGACGGATGACACTGAAGCTTTCTTT.

The CDR3 reads CASSPSGAYTGELFF. The CDR3 DNA reads as TGCGCCAGCAGCCCGTCAGGGGCGTACACCGGGGAGCTGTTTTTT. V gene TRBV4-1 combines with J gene TRBJ2-2; D possibly corresponds to TRBD1 (6 bases). The CDR3 is 15 residues long. V lost 4 bases and J 3 bases, leaving 12 bases between the germline ends. Germline V gene lookup returns CDR1 MGHRA and CDR2 YSYEKL.

The gene calls are TRBV21-1 and TRBJ2-7; TRBD1 was called by the table and not checked on the DNA. TRBV21-1 is a pseudogene. The CDR3 is 13 amino acids. CDR3 in DNA: TGTGCCAGCAGTGGGACATCCGCTTACGAGCAGTACTTC. It codes for CASSGTSAYEQYF.

V is TRBV7-8 and J is TRBJ1-3, with 8 bases matching TRBD1. The length of the CDR3 is 21 residues. Germline assignment: CDR1 SGHVS and CDR2 FQNEAQ. J lost 4 bases, V lost 4 bases, and 24 bases had no gene match. The CDR3 coding sequence is TGTGCCAGCAGCTCGGCGTCGAGCAAGTCTATCAGGGGGCCGGGGGGAAACACCATATATTTT. It specifies CASSSASSKSIRGPGGNTIYF.

The chain carries TRBV25-1 and TRBJ1-5; D perhaps matches TRBD1 (6 bases). The V end lost 1 base, the J end lost 0 bases, and 7 bases lay between the germline ends. Germline V gene lookup returns CDR1 MGHDK and CDR2 SYGVNS. This CDR3 is 15 amino acids long. CDR3 loop: CASSESGVSNQPQHF. The CDR3 bases are TGTGCCAGCAGTGAATCAGGGGTTAGCAATCAGCCCCAGCATTTT.

The CDR3 DNA reads TGCGCCAGCAGCTTGCCGGGACAGGGGTTTGGCTACACCTTC. This translates into CASSLPGQGFGYTF. This chain connects TRBV5-1 to TRBJ1-2; 10 bases are shared with TRBD1. The V segment lost 1 base and the J segment 7 bases; nucleotides outside the gene matches: 4. Germline CDR1 and CDR2: SGHRS and YFSETQ. This CDR3 contains 14 residues.

The genes are TRBV7-3 and TRBJ2-3, with 7 bases aligning to TRBD2. CDR3 length equals 14 residues. Germline V gene sequence: CDR1 SGHTA, CDR2 FQGTGA. The V and J ends lost 3 bases and 0 bases, in that order; junction bases with no gene match: 0. For the CDR3, the DNA is TGTGCCAGCAGCTTTAGCGGGAGCACAGATACGCAGTATTTT. It is translated as CASSFSGSTDTQYF.

A few counts support this clone. This chain joins TRBV4-3 and TRBJ1-1, with 10 bases aligning to TRBD1. CDR1 is LGHNA, CDR2 YSLEER, per germline. The CDR3 is 16 amino acids. J lost 5 bases, V lost 0 bases, and 6 bases had no gene match. The CDR3: CASSQDIGTGDTEAFF. As DNA, the CDR3 is TGCGCCAGCAGCCAAGATATCGGGACAGGGGATACTGAAGCTTTCTTT.